A selection of T cell receptor beta chains follows, all from one sample in a study of response to subunit inactivated influenza vaccine. TCRdb redid the calling of the RT-PCR reads with MiXCR, one entry per CDR3 protein. The top ten clones hold around 2% of a sample with about half a million distinct CDR3 sequences, 25% of them seen once. Sequenced material: CD4+ T cells sorted from PBMCs, taken around 5 days after vaccination. Receptor source: a man aged 45-60 years who received an inactivated influenza vaccine. Both conserved end residues are part of each CDR3. The order of the fields is V gene, J gene, clone size, D gene, CDR3 protein, CDR3 DNA. The D gene is left open where the match is weak. The size entry is marked missing in some rows and otherwise reads once, few, many or a size class.

TRBV4-1	TRBJ2-6	once	.	CASSQWLLLSSGANVLTF	TGCGCCAGCAGCCAGTGGTTGCTGCTAAGCTCTGGGGCCAACGTCCTGACTTTC
TRBV3-1	TRBJ2-7	.	.	CASSQKLLLSSYEQYF	TGTGCCAGCAGCCAAAAGCTGCTACTCAGCTCCTACGAGCAGTACTTC
TRBV7-2	TRBJ2-5	.	.	CASSLISGETQYF	TGTGCCAGCAGCTTGATCTCTGGGGAGACCCAGTACTTC
TRBV27	TRBJ1-5	few	.	CASRGASGQPQHF	TGTGCCAGCAGGGGCGCATCGGGTCAGCCCCAGCATTTT
TRBV12-3/TRBV12-4	TRBJ1-6	few	.	CASSLNRSPLHF	TGTGCCAGCAGTTTGAATAGGTCACCCCTCCACTTT
TRBV19	TRBJ1-1	.	TRBD1	CASSVTGGNTEAFF	TGTGCCAGTAGTGTGACAGGGGGGAACACTGAAGCTTTCTTT
TRBV20-1	TRBJ2-7	.	.	CSAIDKRGEQYF	TGCAGTGCTATTGACAAAAGAGGCGAGCAGTACTTC
TRBV20-1	TRBJ2-1	few	TRBD2	CSARMERERIRNEQFF	TGCAGTGCTAGAATGGAGCGGGAGAGGATTCGCAATGAGCAGTTCTTC
TRBV19	TRBJ2-3	.	.	CASTSGNRGTDTQYF	TGTGCCAGTACCTCTGGCAACAGAGGGACAGATACGCAGTATTTT
TRBV7-2	TRBJ2-3	few	.	CASSPGGADTQYF	TGTGCCAGCAGCCCAGGAGGCGCAGATACGCAGTATTTT
TRBV6-5	TRBJ1-5	.	.	CASSYTGTNQPQHF	TGTGCCAGCAGTTATACCGGGACCAATCAGCCCCAGCATTTT
TRBV20-1	TRBJ1-1	.	.	CSASGATMNTEAFF	TGCAGTGCTTCAGGGGCCACCATGAACACTGAAGCTTTCTTT
TRBV6-1	TRBJ2-1	many	TRBD2	CASSHSLAGVAEQFF	TGTGCCAGCAGTCATTCACTAGCGGGGGTAGCGGAGCAGTTCTTC
TRBV4-3	TRBJ1-2	.	.	CASSQEGDPDGYTF	TGCGCCAGCAGCCAAGAGGGGGACCCAGATGGCTACACCTTC
TRBV6-4	TRBJ1-1	few	TRBD1	CASSDSDRGNTEAFF	TGTGCCAGCAGTGACTCGGACAGGGGTAACACTGAAGCTTTCTTT
TRBV7-3	TRBJ2-1	.	TRBD2	CASSLVLAGYNEQFF	TGTGCCAGCAGCTTAGTACTAGCGGGCTACAATGAGCAGTTCTTC
TRBV7-9	TRBJ1-6	.	TRBD1	CASSLWTGGDSPLHF	TGTGCCAGCAGCCTGTGGACAGGGGGTGATTCACCCCTCCACTTT
TRBV10-3	TRBJ2-1	few	TRBD2	CAISGGRTRTSGSGSYNEQFF	TGTGCCATCAGTGGTGGAAGGACCCGGACTAGCGGGAGTGGCTCCTACAATGAGCAGTTCTTC
TRBV7-2	TRBJ2-7	few	.	CASSFSRNYEQYF	TGTGCCAGCAGCTTCTCGAGGAACTACGAGCAGTACTTC
TRBV5-1	TRBJ2-7	.	.	CASSLASELYEQYF	TGCGCCAGCAGCTTGGCCTCTGAACTCTACGAGCAGTACTTC
TRBV4-2	TRBJ2-7	.	.	CASSRGTGNYEQYF	TGTGCCAGCAGCCGGGGTACTGGTAACTACGAGCAGTACTTC
TRBV7-2	TRBJ2-5	many	.	CASSPGDGRGPQETQYF	TGTGCCAGCAGCCCAGGTGATGGGCGGGGTCCTCAAGAGACCCAGTACTTC
TRBV25-1	TRBJ2-3	.	TRBD2	CASSSSGGKTDTQYF	TGTGCCAGCAGTTCTAGCGGGGGGAAGACAGATACGCAGTATTTT
TRBV20-1	TRBJ2-3	few	.	CSYVQDTQYF	TGCAGTTATGTACAAGATACGCAGTATTTT
TRBV20-1	TRBJ1-1	few	.	CSATRGPDTEAFF	TGCAGTGCTACAAGAGGGCCGGACACTGAAGCTTTCTTT
TRBV6-2/TRBV6-3	TRBJ2-1	.	TRBD1	CASRTGQGQYNEQFF	TGTGCCAGCAGAACGGGACAGGGGCAATACAATGAGCAGTTCTTC
TRBV6-1	TRBJ2-2	.	TRBD2	CASTRIAGGSTGELFF	TGTGCCAGCACCAGAATAGCGGGAGGATCCACCGGGGAGCTGTTTTTT
TRBV6-2/TRBV6-3	TRBJ1-1	.	TRBD1	CASSSGQSNTEAFF	TGTGCCAGCAGCTCGGGACAGTCGAACACTGAAGCTTTCTTT
TRBV7-2	TRBJ2-1	.	.	CASSLALGSLYNEQFF	TGTGCCAGCAGCTTAGCTTTAGGGTCCCTATACAATGAGCAGTTCTTC
TRBV20-1	TRBJ1-6	few	TRBD1	CSARAVTGRNSPLHF	TGCAGTGCTAGGGCAGTGACAGGGCGGAATTCACCCCTCCACTTT
TRBV28	TRBJ1-5	few	.	CASSSSTRSSNQPQHF	TGTGCCAGCAGTTCATCCACACGGTCCAGCAATCAGCCCCAGCATTTT
TRBV6-1	TRBJ2-5	few	TRBD1	CASSPRGQEKETQYF	TGTGCCAGCAGTCCCAGGGGACAGGAAAAGGAGACCCAGTACTTC
TRBV7-9	TRBJ1-2	.	TRBD1	CASSSPGQGAYGYTF	TGTGCCAGCAGCTCTCCGGGACAGGGGGCCTATGGCTACACCTTC
TRBV5-6	TRBJ2-1	.	.	CASSPLTSSYNEQFF	TGTGCCAGCAGCCCCTTGACTAGCTCCTACAATGAGCAGTTCTTC
TRBV5-6	TRBJ1-4	few	TRBD1	CASSEDRVEKLFF	TGTGCCAGCAGTGAGGACAGGGTTGAAAAACTGTTTTTT
TRBV11-2	TRBJ2-4	few	.	CASSLVPGATKNIQYF	TGTGCCAGCAGCTTAGTCCCGGGGGCGACCAAAAACATTCAGTACTTC
TRBV5-6	TRBJ2-3	few	.	CASRAVGGTQYF	TGTGCCAGCAGGGCTGTGGGGGGTACGCAGTATTTT
TRBV12-3/TRBV12-4	TRBJ1-6	.	.	CASSLRRNSYNSPLHF	TGTGCCAGCAGTTTACGGAGGAACTCCTATAATTCACCCCTCCACTTT
TRBV6-2/TRBV6-3	TRBJ1-5	few	.	CASSYSSGVSQHF	TGTGCCAGCAGTTACTCATCGGGGGTTAGCCAGCATTTT
TRBV19	TRBJ2-7	.	.	CASSRRTAGYEQYF	TGTGCCAGTAGTAGACGGACAGCTGGCTACGAGCAGTACTTC
TRBV7-3	TRBJ2-1	.	TRBD2	CASSVTSGSIYEQFF	TGTGCCAGCAGCGTCACTAGCGGGAGCATTTATGAGCAGTTCTTC
TRBV5-1	TRBJ2-3	many	.	CASSLGSGDTQYF	TGCGCCAGCAGCTTGGGGAGTGGAGATACGCAGTATTTT
TRBV20-1	TRBJ2-1	.	.	CSALLLGYNEQFF	TGCAGTGCTCTATTACTAGGGTACAATGAGCAGTTCTTC
TRBV5-1	TRBJ1-6	.	.	CASSLQGQNSPLHF	TGCGCCAGCAGCTTGCAGGGACAAAATTCACCCCTCCACTTT
TRBV4-3	TRBJ2-3	.	.	CASSQAGATTDTQYF	TGCGCCAGCAGCCAAGCGGGGGCGACCACAGATACGCAGTATTTT
TRBV4-3	TRBJ2-1	.	TRBD1	CASSQEPGQGARFF	TGCGCCAGCAGCCAAGAGCCGGGACAGGGGGCCCGGTTCTTC
TRBV20-1	TRBJ2-3	.	TRBD2	CSAITGLAGTDTQYF	TGCAGTGCCATCACGGGACTAGCGGGCACAGATACGCAGTATTTT
TRBV10-3	TRBJ2-3	few	.	CAIGRPGDPDTQYF	TGTGCCATCGGACGACCAGGGGATCCCGATACGCAGTATTTT
TRBV7-2	TRBJ1-5	few	.	CASSFEGWQPQHF	TGTGCCAGCAGCTTTGAGGGCTGGCAGCCCCAGCATTTT
TRBV4-1	TRBJ2-3	few	.	CASSQVSQVQGGKIGTDTQYF	TGCGCCAGCAGCCAAGTCAGTCAGGTCCAGGGTGGGAAGATAGGGACAGATACGCAGTATTTT
TRBV5-1	TRBJ2-1	few	.	CASSLMRASYNEQFF	TGCGCCAGCAGCTTGATGAGGGCGTCCTACAATGAGCAGTTCTTC
TRBV12-3/TRBV12-4	TRBJ2-5	.	TRBD1	CASSHRDRGQTQYF	TGTGCCAGCAGCCACCGGGACAGGGGACAGACCCAGTACTTC
TRBV20-1	TRBJ2-7	few	.	CSARDDPKYEQYF	TGCAGTGCTAGAGATGACCCCAAGTACGAGCAGTACTTC
TRBV12-3/TRBV12-4	TRBJ2-3	many	.	CASSPGRKRDTQYF	TGTGCCAGCAGTCCGGGTCGGAAGCGGGATACGCAGTATTTT
TRBV20-1	TRBJ2-7	.	.	CSASGPGDGEQYF	TGCAGTGCTAGCGGTCCGGGGGACGGGGAGCAGTACTTC
TRBV10-2	TRBJ1-5	.	.	CASRNPGSNQPQHF	TGCGCCAGCAGAAACCCAGGTAGCAATCAGCCCCAGCATTTT
TRBV6-2/TRBV6-3	TRBJ2-2	few	.	CASSRSNRDGELFF	TGTGCCAGCAGTAGGAGCAATAGGGACGGGGAGCTGTTTTTT
TRBV6-1	TRBJ2-1	.	TRBD2	CASNPLSGGNNNEQFF	TGTGCCAGCAACCCACTCAGCGGGGGAAACAACAATGAGCAGTTCTTC
TRBV20-1	TRBJ1-6	few	.	CSARKERNNSPLHF	TGCAGTGCTAGGAAGGAACGGAATAATTCACCCCTCCACTTT